These T cell receptor beta chains were read from a single sample in a study of T cell responses to AZD1222 COVID-19 vaccine. Generated by immunoSEQ multiplex PCR, the TCRdb table keeps only in-frame clones and is missing some. The repertoire consists of tens of thousands of clones, with 75% to 90% occurring once and the leading ten covering about 9.6%. The sequences come from peripheral blood, collected 28 days after the second AZD1222 dose. These receptors came from an adult who received the AZD1222 COVID-19 vaccine. Each CDR3 is given with its conserved first and last residue.

V	length	J	CDR3
TRBV7-9	12	TRBJ2-5	CASSWLVETQYF
TRBV29-1	14	TRBJ2-1	CSVVVDRGGNEQFF
TRBV19	13	TRBJ1-3	CATGAQGGNTIYF
TRBV7-2	11	TRBJ2-5	CASSHKETQYF
TRBV7-2	13	TRBJ1-4	CASSAGTNEKLFF
TRBV5-1	15	TRBJ2-7	CASSLGTGDFNEQYF
TRBV4-3	14	TRBJ2-7	CASSPGQGVFEQYF
TRBV19	12	TRBJ1-2	CASSTGDHGYTF
TRBV19	11	TRBJ2-1	CASSINNEQFF
TRBV4-2	18	TRBJ2-3	CASSQDPPGRGRTDTQYF
TRBV7-2	14	TRBJ1-5	CASSLARGPQPQHF
TRBV3-1/TRBV3-2	14	TRBJ1-2	CASSQEGRGHGYTF
TRBV5-1	20	TRBJ2-2	CASSSRPGTSGGANTGELFF
TRBV9	12	TRBJ2-5	CASSVSGETQYF
TRBV19	14	TRBJ1-2	CASSQRDRNYGYTF
TRBV9	14	TRBJ2-2	CASSIQGLGGELFF
TRBV30	13	TRBJ2-7	CAWSNALYTGQYF
TRBV7-8	14	TRBJ2-2	CASSRQGATGELFF
TRBV3-1/TRBV3-2	15	TRBJ1-6	CASSQDDRGNSPLHF
TRBV3-1/TRBV3-2	16	TRBJ1-5	CASSQDGGGSNQPQHF
TRBV28	13	TRBJ1-1	CASSFPGIPEAFF
TRBV2	18	TRBJ1-4	CASSGGALQGGPNEKLFF
TRBV19	15	TRBJ2-1	CASSPYTDRYNEQFF
TRBV6-4	22	TRBJ1-2	CASSDPSTGGTEITYPNYGYTF
TRBV4-1	19	TRBJ2-3	CASSQDRTSGGSHTDTQYF
TRBV5-1	16	TRBJ2-7	CASSLDGTGGGDEQYF
TRBV5-1	14	TRBJ1-2	CASSLDGSHYGYTF
TRBV28	15	TRBJ2-1	CASLFGGGAYNEQFF
TRBV5-1	15	TRBJ2-3	CASRLGTGLPDTQYF
TRBV6-2/TRBV6-3	14	TRBJ1-2	CASSYSGGSDGYTF
TRBV7-2	13	TRBJ2-1	CASSPISYNEQFF
TRBV2	13	TRBJ1-6	CASSVGSNSPLHF
TRBV7-2	13	TRBJ1-2	CASSDPGGNGYTF
TRBV7-2	12	TRBJ1-1	CASSFPNTEAFF
TRBV7-6	16	TRBJ1-2	CASSLASGWTGSGYTF
TRBV28	21	TRBJ2-3	CASSDGHFGSGTFFGTDTQYF
TRBV27	16	TRBJ2-3	CASSPPGLVDPDTQYF
TRBV27	14	TRBJ1-4	CASSFRGHNEKLFF
TRBV7-9	17	TRBJ2-1	CASSSGGLAGESNEQFF
TRBV11-3	17	TRBJ2-5	CASSLGPGTSLPETQYF
TRBV5-1	16	TRBJ2-3	CASSPGQGRMEDTQYF
TRBV11-2	16	TRBJ1-2	CASSSTSGPILYGYTF
TRBV6-5	11	TRBJ1-1	CASGRYTEAFF
TRBV5-1	15	TRBJ2-1	CASSLDGGTDNEQFF
TRBV7-3	19	TRBJ1-5	CASSPQPGTGEESNQPQHF
TRBV27	14	TRBJ2-7	CASSLGQGTYEQYF
TRBV30	13	TRBJ1-6	CAWGTGNNSPLHF
TRBV6-2/TRBV6-3	14	TRBJ1-3	CASSYGWEGNTIYF
TRBV5-6	14	TRBJ1-6	CASSLILRGSPLHF
TRBV21-1	15	TRBJ1-2	CASSNRTGRPNGYTF
TRBV3-1/TRBV3-2	16	TRBJ2-1	CASSQDLVAGDNEQFF
TRBV18	13	TRBJ1-1	CASSPDVSTEAFF
TRBV18	20	TRBJ1-4	CASSPESRGLGIAGNEKLFF
TRBV3-1/TRBV3-2	15	TRBJ1-1	CASSLRQGVNTEAFF
TRBV5-1	14	TRBJ2-2	CASSFGSYTGELFF